Described below is a single T cell receptor (beta chain) sequence and its context. Its antigen is not identified. These data belong to a study of T cell responses to AZD1222 COVID-19 vaccine. Study-wide results and limits: Once two AZD1222 doses were given, Spike-specific TCR breadth and depth went up. Unmutated variant regions are reportedly the target of nearly half of TCRs that are spike-specific. Clonal diversity may have been underestimated, and the donors were mostly white British, with more females than males.

Produced via immunoSEQ multiplex PCR; TCRdb's table is partial and in-frame only. This sample has some 130,000 clones, with 86% found just once. The CDR3 is 15 amino acids. With 3 bases removed from V and 3 bases from J, the gap between germline ends came to 14 bases. Germline V gene sequence: CDR1 LNHDA, CDR2 SQIVND (reference sequence). The receptor's source is an adult in good health. The genes are TRBV19 and TRBJ1-2, with D possibly TRBD1 on 6 matching bases. This specimen was peripheral blood, taken on day 0 of AZD1222 vaccination. This CDR3 reads CASSIPTPGDYGYTF. CDR3 DNA sequence: TGTGCCAGTAGTATCCCCACCCCAGGGGACTATGGCTACACCTTC.